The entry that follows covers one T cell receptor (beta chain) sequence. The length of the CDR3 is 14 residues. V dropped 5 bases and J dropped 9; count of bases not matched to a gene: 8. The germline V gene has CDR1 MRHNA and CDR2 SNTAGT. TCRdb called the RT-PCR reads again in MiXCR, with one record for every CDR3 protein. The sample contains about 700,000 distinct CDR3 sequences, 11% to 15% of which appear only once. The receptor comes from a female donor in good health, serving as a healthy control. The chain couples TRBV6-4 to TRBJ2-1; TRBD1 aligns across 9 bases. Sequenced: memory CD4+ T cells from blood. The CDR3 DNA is TGTGCCAGCAGTTCCGGACAGGGGCCCGGTGAGCAGTTCTTC. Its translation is CASSSGQGPGEQFF.